A single sample is the source of the 10 T cell receptor beta chains below, sequenced in a study of shared clonotypes between healthy human individuals. Sequencing was performed with immunoSEQ multiplex PCR; in TCRdb, only in-frame clones are kept and a portion is missing. The profile shows fewer than 600,000 clones, roughly 79% of them singletons. The sequencing input was PBMCs. These receptor sequences come from a woman in her thirties or forties in good health. Some clones in this sample may be carry-over from other donors' samples.

This clone was detected ten times or more. This specimen includes other DNA sequences encoding the same CDR3. The V call is TRBV11-2, the J call TRBJ1-5, with D tentatively TRBD1 (6 bases). This CDR3 is built from 15 residues. CDR1 is SGHAT, CDR2 FQNNGV, per germline. The V end was cut by 5 bases, the J end by 2 bases, with 13 bases between. The CDR3 sequence is CASSPIGGRNQPQHF. The DNA of the CDR3 is TGTGCCAGCAGCCCCATAGGGGGACGCAATCAGCCCCAGCATTTT.

The chain joins TRBV2 to TRBJ2-1, with 7 bases identical to TRBD2. Per germline, CDR1 SNHLY and CDR2 FYNNEI. The CDR3 runs 16 residues. V shed 4 bases and J 3 bases; nucleotides not matched to a gene: 9. The CDR3 DNA reads as TGTGCCAGCAGTGCCCATACTAGCGCCGTCTACAATGAGCAGTTCTTC. As protein: CASSAHTSAVYNEQFF.

The chain is built from TRBV4-1 and TRBJ2-5; D unresolved. CDR3 length: 13 amino acids. Trimming shortened V by 3 bases and J by 5 bases, and 10 bases separated the two germline ends. Germline lookup yields CDR1 MGHRA and CDR2 YSYEKL. The CDR3 region is CASSQLTEETQYF. The CDR3 region has the DNA TGCGCCAGCAGCCAGTTGACGGAGGAGACCCAGTACTTC.

The chain is built from TRBV29-1 and TRBJ2-3, with 8 bases that match TRBD2. Germline CDR1 and CDR2: SQVTM and ANQGSEA. The CDR3 runs 16 residues. Losses at the gene ends were 5 bases for V and 4 bases for J; bases not matched to a gene: 14. This CDR3 reads CSVYGAAGDKADTQYF. The CDR3 DNA follows: TGCAGCGTTTACGGGGCAGCGGGAGATAAAGCAGATACGCAGTATTTT.

This clone has just a few counts. This chain links TRBV4-2 with TRBJ2-7; D is tentatively TRBD1 or TRBD2 (5 bases each). CDR1 and CDR2 from the germline V gene are LGHNA and YNFKEQ. The CDR3 has 13 amino acids. The V gene lost 3 bases and the J gene lost 3 bases, with 9 bases spanning the gap. Written as DNA, the CDR3 is TGTGCCAGCAGCCATCGGGACGGCTACGAGCAGTACTTC. Encoded protein: CASSHRDGYEQYF.

This clone was counted only a few times. V gene TRBV27 combines with J gene TRBJ2-1, with D unresolved. Trimming removed 4 bases from V and 6 bases from J, with 22 bases in between. This CDR3 comprises 17 residues. Per the germline V gene, CDR1 is MNHEY and CDR2 is SMNVEV (reference sequence). The CDR3 DNA is TGTGCCAGCAGTTCGGCTGAGGAGACGGTATTCTTCAATGAGCAGTTCTTC. Its protein product is CASSSAEETVFFNEQFF.

The sample holds one count of this clone. V gene TRBV18 combines with J gene TRBJ2-2, with TRBD1 matching over 8 bases. There are 16 residues in the CDR3. The germline V gene has CDR1 KGHSH and CDR2 LQKENI. J gave up 2 bases and V 1 base, and 3 bases lay outside the gene matches. The CDR3 here is CASSPRDRSNTGELFF. CDR3 nucleotides: TGTGCCAGCTCACCACGGGACAGGAGTAACACCGGGGAGCTGTTTTTT.

V and J are TRBV30 and TRBJ2-2; D is unresolved. Germline V CDR1 and CDR2: GTSNPN, SVGIG (reference sequence). CDR3 length: 13 amino acids. Trimming stripped 4 bases from V and 0 bases from J, with 6 bases between. As DNA, the CDR3 is TGTGCCTGGAAGCCTACGAACACCGGGGAGCTGTTTTTT. Its translation is CAWKPTNTGELFF.

This chain links TRBV11-2 with TRBJ2-5; possible D gene TRBD2, 6 bases. There are 16 residues in the CDR3. V was clipped by 0 bases and J by 1 base, with 12 bases between them. Germline V lookup: CDR1 SGHAT, CDR2 FQNNGV. The CDR3 nucleotides are TGTGCCAGCAGCTTAGATAGGGTGGGGGGCCAAGAGACCCAGTACTTC. Its protein is CASSLDRVGGQETQYF.

The chain carries TRBV4-3 and TRBJ1-2; a possible D gene is TRBD1 (6 bases). Trimming cost V 3 bases and J 4 bases, with 15 bases left between them. The CDR3 is 15 amino acids. The germline CDR1 and CDR2 sequences are LGHNA and YSLEER. The CDR3 here is CASSQAPGESYGYTF. The CDR3 DNA sequence: TGCGCCAGCAGCCAGGCCCCAGGGGAAAGCTATGGCTACACCTTC.